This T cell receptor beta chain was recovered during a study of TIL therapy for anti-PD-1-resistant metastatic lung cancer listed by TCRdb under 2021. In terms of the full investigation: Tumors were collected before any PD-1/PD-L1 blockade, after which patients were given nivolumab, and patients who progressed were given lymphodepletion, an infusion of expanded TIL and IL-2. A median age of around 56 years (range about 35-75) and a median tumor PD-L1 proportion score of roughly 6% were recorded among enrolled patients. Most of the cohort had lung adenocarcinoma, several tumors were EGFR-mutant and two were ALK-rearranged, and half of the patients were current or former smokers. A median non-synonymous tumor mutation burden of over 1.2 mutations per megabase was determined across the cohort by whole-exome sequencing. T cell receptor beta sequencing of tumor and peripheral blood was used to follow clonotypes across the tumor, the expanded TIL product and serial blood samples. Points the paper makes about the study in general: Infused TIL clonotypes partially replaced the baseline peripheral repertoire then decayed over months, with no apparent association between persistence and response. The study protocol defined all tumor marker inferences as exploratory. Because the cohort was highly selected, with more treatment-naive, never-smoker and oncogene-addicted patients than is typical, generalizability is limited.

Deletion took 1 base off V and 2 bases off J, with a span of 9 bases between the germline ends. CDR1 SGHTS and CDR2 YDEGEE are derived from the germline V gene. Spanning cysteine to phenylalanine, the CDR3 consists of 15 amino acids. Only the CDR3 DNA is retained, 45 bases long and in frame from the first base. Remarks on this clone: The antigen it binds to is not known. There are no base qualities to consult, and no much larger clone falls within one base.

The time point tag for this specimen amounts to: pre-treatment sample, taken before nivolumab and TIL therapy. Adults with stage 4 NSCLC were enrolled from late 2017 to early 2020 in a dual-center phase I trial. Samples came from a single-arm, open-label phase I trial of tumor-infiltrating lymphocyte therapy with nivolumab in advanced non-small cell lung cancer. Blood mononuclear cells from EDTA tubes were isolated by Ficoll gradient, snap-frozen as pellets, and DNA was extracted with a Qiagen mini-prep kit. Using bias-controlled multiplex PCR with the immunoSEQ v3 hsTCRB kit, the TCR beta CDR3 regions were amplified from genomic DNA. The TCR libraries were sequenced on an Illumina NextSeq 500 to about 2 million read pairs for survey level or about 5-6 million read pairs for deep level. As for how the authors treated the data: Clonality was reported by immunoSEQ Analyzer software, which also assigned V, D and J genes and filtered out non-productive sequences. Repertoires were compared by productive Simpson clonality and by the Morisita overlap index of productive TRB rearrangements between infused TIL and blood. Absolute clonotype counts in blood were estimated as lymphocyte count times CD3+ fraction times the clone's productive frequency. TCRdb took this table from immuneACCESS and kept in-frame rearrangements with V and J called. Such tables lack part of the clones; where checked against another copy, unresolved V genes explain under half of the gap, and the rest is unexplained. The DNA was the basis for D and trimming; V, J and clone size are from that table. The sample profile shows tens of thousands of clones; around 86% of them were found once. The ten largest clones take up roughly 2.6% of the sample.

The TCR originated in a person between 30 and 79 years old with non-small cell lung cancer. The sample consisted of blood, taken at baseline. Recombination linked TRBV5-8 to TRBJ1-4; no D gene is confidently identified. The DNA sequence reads TGTGCCAGCAGCTTGTCAAGTATCACTAATGAAAAACTGTTTTTT. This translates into CASSLSSITNEKLFF. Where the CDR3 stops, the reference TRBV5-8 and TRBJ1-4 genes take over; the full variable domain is EAGVTQSPTHLIKTRGQQATLRCSPISGHTSVYWYQQALGLGLQFLLWYDEGEERNRGNFPPRFSGRQFPNYSSELNVNALELEDSALYLCASSLSSITNEKLFFGSGTQLSVL.